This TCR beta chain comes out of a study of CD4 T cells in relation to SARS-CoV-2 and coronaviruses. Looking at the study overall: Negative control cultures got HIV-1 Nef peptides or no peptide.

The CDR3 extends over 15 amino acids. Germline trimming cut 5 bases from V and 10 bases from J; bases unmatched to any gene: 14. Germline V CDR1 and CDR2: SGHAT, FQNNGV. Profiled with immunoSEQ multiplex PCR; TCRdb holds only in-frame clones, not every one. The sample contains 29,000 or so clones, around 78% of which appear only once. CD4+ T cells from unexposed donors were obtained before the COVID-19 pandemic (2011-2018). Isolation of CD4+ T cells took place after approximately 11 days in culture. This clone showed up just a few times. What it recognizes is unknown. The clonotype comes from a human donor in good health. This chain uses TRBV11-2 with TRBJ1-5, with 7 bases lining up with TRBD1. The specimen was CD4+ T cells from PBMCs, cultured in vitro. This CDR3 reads CASSESGTAGLPQHF. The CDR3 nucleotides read TGTGCCAGCAGCGAATCCGGGACAGCCGGTTTACCCCAGCATTTT.